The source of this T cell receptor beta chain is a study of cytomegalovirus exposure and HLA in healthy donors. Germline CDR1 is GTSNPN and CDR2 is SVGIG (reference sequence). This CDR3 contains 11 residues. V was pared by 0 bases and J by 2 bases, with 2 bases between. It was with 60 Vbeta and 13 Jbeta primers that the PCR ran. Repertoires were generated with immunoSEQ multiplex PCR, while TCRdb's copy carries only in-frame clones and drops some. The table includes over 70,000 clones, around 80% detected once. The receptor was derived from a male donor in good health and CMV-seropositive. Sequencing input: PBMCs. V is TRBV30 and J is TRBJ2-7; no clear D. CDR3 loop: CAWSVTYEQYF. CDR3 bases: TGTGCCTGGAGTGTTACCTACGAGCAGTACTTC.